Described below is a single T cell receptor beta chain sequence and its context. As yet, its antigen is unknown. TCRdb's table, derived via immunoSEQ multiplex PCR, lists solely in-frame clones and lacks some. The repertoire holds some 2,000 clones, with 22% as singletons. These data originate in a study of T cells in localized non-small cell lung cancer. Notes on the study in general: Uninvolved adjacent lung had the highest recorded T cell clonality, with tumor below it. The tumor had only one region sequenced, so heterogeneity remains possible. For the top 100 tumor clones, a median about 57 also appeared in adjacent lung. In the blood, greater T cell density corresponded to longer overall survival.

The CDR3 loop spans 15 amino acids. CDR1 and CDR2 from the germline V gene are MNHGY and SAAAGT. V lost 0 bases, J lost 4 bases, and 10 bases lay in between. The input for sequencing was lung tumor tissue, taken before any cancer treatment. The V gene is TRBV6-8, the J gene TRBJ1-3; D unresolved. The sequence was obtained from a woman aged 40 to 75 with stage I lung adenocarcinoma. This CDR3 is CASSYSKGGGNTIYF. CDR3 DNA: TGTGCCAGCAGTTACTCGAAGGGCGGCGGAAACACCATATATTTT.